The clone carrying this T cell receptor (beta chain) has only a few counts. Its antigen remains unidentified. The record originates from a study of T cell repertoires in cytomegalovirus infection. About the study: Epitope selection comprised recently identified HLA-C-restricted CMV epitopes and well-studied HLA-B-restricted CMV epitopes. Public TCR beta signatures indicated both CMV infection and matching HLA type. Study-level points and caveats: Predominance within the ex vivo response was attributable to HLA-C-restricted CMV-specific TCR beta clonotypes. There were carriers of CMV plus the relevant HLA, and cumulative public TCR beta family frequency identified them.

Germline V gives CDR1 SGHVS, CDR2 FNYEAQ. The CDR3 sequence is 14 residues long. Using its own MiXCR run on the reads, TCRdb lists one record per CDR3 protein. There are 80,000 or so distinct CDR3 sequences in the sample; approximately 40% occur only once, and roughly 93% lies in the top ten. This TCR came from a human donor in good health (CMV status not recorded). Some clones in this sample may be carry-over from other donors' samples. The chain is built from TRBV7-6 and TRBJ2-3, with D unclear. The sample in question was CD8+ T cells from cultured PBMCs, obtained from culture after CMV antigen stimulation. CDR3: CAVGDLPYTDTQYF. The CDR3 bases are TGTGCAGTGGGCGACCTACCCTACACAGATACGCAGTATTTT.